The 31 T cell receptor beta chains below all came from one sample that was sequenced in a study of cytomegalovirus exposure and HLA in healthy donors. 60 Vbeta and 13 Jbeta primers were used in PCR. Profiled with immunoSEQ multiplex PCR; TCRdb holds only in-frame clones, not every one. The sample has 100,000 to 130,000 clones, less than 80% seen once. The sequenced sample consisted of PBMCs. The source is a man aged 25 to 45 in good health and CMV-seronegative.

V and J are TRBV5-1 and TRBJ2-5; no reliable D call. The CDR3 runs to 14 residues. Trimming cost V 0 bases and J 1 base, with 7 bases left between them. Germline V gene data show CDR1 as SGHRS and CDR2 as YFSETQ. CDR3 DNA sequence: TGCGCCAGCAGCTTGGGAGCGTTCCAAGAGACCCAGTACTTC. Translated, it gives CASSLGAFQETQYF. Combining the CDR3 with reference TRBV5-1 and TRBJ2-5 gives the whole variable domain KAGVTQTPRYLIKTRGQQVTLSCSPISGHRSVSWYQQTPGQGLQFLFEYFSETQRNKGNFPGRFSGRQFSNSRSEMNVSTLELGDSALYLCASSLGAFQETQYFGPGTRLLVL.

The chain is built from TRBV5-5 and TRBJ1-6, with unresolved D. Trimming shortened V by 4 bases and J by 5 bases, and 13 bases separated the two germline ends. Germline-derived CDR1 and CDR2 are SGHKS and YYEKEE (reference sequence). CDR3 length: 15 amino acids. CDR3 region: CASSPRVADNSPLHF. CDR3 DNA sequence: TGTGCCAGCAGCCCCCGGGTTGCCGATAATTCACCCCTCCACTTT.

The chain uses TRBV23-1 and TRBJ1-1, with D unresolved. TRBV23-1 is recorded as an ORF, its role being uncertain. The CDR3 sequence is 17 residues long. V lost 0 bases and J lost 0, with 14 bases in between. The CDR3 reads CASSQSVSRSMNTEAFF. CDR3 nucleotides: TGCGCCAGCAGTCAATCAGTTAGCCGAAGCATGAACACTGAAGCTTTCTTT.

CDR3 protein: CASSEGLASNEQFF. CDR3 sequence (DNA): TGTGCCAGCAGCGAAGGACTAGCCAGCAATGAGCAGTTCTTC. V is TRBV9 and J is TRBJ2-1; 8 positions match TRBD2. Trimming took 3 bases from V and 6 from J; bases not matched to a gene: 5. Germline V CDR1 and CDR2: SGDLS, YYNGEE. This CDR3 spans 14 amino acids. The variable domain in full, with the rest retrieved from reference TRBV9 and TRBJ2-1, is DSGVTQTPKHLITATGQRVTLRCSPRSGDLSVYWYQQSLDQGLQFLIQYYNGEERAKGNILERFSAQQFPDLHSELNLSSLELGDSALYFCASSEGLASNEQFFGPGTRLTVL.

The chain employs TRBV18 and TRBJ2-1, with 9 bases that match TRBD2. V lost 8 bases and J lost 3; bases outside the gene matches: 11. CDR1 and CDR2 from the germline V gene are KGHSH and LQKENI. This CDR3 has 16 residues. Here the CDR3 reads CASTTERGENYNEQFF. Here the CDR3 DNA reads TGTGCCAGCACGACCGAGCGGGGGGAGAACTACAATGAGCAGTTCTTC.

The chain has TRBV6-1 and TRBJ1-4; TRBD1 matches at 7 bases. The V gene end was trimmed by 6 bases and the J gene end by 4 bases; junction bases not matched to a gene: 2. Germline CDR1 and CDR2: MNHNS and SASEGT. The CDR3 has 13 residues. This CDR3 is CASRTGSNEKLFF. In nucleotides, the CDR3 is TGTGCCAGCAGGACAGGGAGTAATGAAAAACTGTTTTTT.

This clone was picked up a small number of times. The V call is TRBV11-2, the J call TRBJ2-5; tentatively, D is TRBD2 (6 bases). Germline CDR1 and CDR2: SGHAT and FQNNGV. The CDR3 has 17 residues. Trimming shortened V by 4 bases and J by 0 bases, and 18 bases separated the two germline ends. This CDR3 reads CASSSLRGGGYQETQYF. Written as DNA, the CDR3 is TGTGCCAGCAGCTCCCTTAGGGGCGGAGGGTACCAAGAGACCCAGTACTTC.

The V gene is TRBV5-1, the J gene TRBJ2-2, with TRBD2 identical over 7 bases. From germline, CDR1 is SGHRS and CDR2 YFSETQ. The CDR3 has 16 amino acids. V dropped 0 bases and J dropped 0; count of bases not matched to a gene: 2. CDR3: CASSLERGPNTGELFF. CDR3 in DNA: TGCGCCAGCAGCTTGGAGCGGGGCCCGAACACCGGGGAGCTGTTTTTT.

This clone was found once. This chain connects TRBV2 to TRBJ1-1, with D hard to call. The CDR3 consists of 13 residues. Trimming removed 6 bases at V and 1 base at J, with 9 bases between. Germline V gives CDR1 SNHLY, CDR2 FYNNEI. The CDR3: CASRPTANTEAFF. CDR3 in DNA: TGTGCCAGCAGACCTACAGCGAACACTGAAGCTTTCTTT.

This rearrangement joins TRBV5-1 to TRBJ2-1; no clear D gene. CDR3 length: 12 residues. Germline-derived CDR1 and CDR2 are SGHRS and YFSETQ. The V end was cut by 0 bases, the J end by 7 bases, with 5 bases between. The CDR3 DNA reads TGCGCCAGCAGCTTGGCGGGTAATGAGCAGTTCTTC. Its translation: CASSLAGNEQFF.

CDR3 DNA sequence: TGTGCCAGCAGCTTAAGGACAGTGGGCACCGGGGAGCTGTTTTTT. This sequence encodes CASSLRTVGTGELFF. This chain joins TRBV7-8 and TRBJ2-2; TRBD1 might be the D (6 bases). CDR1 SGHVS and CDR2 FQNEAQ come from the germline V gene. The CDR3 runs to 15 residues. V was cut by 2 bases and J by 4 bases, with 11 bases left in between.

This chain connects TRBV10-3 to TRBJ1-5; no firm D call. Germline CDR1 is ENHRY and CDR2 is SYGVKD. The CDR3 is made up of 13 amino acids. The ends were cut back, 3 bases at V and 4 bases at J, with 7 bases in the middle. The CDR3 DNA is TGTGCCATCAGTGACCAGTTGAATCAGCCCCAGCATTTT. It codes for CAISDQLNQPQHF.

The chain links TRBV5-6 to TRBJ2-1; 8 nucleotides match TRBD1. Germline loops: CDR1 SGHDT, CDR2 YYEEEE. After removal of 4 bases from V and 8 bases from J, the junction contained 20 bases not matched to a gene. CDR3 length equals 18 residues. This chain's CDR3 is CASSMDRSQGAILHEQFF. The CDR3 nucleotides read TGTGCCAGCAGCATGGACAGGTCCCAGGGGGCCATATTGCATGAGCAGTTCTTC.

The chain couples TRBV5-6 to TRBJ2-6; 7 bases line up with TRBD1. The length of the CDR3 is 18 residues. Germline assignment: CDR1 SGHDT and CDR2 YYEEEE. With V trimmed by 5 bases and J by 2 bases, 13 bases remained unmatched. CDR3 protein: CASRAMKQGPTGANVLTF. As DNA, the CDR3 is TGTGCCAGCAGGGCGATGAAACAGGGGCCCACTGGGGCCAACGTCCTGACTTTC.

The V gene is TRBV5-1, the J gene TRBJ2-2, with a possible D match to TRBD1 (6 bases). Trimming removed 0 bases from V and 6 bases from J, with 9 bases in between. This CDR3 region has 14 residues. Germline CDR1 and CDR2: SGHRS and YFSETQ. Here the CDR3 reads CASSLEGEAGELFF. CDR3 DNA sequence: TGCGCCAGCAGCTTGGAGGGGGAAGCCGGGGAGCTGTTTTTT.

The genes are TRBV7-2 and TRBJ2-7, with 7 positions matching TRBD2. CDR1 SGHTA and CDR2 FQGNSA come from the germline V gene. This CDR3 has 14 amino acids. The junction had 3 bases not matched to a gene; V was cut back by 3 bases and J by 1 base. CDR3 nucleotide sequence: TGTGCCAGCAGCTTGCGGGAGATGTCCTACGAGCAGTACTTC. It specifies CASSLREMSYEQYF.

The CDR3 coding sequence is TGCGCCAGCAGCTTGAGAGGACTAGCGGTCTCCTACAATGAGCAGTTCTTC. Its translation is CASSLRGLAVSYNEQFF. The chain uses TRBV5-1 and TRBJ2-1; 10 bases agree with TRBD2. V was pared by 1 base and J by 0 bases, with 4 bases of the junction left unmatched. The germline gives CDR1 SGHRS, CDR2 YFSETQ. The CDR3 covers 17 residues. The entire variable domain, with the rest obtained from reference TRBV5-1 and TRBJ2-1, is as follows: KAGVTQTPRYLIKTRGQQVTLSCSPISGHRSVSWYQQTPGQGLQFLFEYFSETQRNKGNFPGRFSGRQFSNSRSEMNVSTLELGDSALYLCASSLRGLAVSYNEQFFGPGTRLTVL.

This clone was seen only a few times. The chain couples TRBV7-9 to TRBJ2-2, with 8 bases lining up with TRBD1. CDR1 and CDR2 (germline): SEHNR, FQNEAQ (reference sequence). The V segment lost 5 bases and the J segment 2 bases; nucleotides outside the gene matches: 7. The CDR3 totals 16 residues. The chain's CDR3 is CASSNSTGANTGELFF. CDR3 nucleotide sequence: TGTGCCAGCAGCAACTCGACAGGGGCAAACACCGGGGAGCTGTTTTTT.

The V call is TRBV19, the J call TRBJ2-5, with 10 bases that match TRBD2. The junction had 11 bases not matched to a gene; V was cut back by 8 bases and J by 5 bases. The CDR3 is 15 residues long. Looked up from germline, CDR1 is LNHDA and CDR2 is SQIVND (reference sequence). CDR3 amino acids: CASGTSATGDETQYF. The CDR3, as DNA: TGTGCCAGTGGGACTAGCGCAACAGGGGACGAGACCCAGTACTTC.

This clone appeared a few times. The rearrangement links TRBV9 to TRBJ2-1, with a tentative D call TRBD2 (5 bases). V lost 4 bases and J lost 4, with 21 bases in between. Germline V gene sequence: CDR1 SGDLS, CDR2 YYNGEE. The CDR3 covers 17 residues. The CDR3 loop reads CASSQTRAKDRYNEQFF. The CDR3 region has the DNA TGTGCCAGCAGCCAAACTAGGGCGAAGGACCGTTACAATGAGCAGTTCTTC.

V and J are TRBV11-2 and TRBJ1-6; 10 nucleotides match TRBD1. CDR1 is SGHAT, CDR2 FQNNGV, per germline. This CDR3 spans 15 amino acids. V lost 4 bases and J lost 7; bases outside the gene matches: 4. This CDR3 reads CASSYGTGENSPLHF. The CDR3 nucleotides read TGTGCCAGCAGCTACGGGACAGGGGAGAATTCACCCCTCCACTTT.

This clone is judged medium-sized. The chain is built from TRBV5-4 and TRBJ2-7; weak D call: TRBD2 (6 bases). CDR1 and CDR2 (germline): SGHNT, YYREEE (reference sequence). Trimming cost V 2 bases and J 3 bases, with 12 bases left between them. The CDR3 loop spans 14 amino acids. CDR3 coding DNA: TGTGCCAGCAGCTTTTCGGGACTCTACTACGAGCAGTACTTC. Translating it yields CASSFSGLYYEQYF.

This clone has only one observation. CDR3 sequence (DNA): TGTGCCTCCTGGGGAGGGGAAGTAGGCTACGAGCAGTACTTC. Amino acids: CASWGGEVGYEQYF. The chain has TRBV28 and TRBJ2-7; 7 nucleotides line up with TRBD2. The CDR3 is made up of 14 amino acids. V lost 11 bases and J lost 3; bases outside the gene matches: 13. From germline, CDR1 is MDHEN and CDR2 SYDVKM.

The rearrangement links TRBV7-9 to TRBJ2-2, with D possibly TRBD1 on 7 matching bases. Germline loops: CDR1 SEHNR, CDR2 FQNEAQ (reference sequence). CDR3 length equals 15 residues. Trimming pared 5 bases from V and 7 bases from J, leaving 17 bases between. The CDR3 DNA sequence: TGTGCCAGCAGCCCGACAGGGACTGGTCGCGGGGAGCTGTTTTTT. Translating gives CASSPTGTGRGELFF.

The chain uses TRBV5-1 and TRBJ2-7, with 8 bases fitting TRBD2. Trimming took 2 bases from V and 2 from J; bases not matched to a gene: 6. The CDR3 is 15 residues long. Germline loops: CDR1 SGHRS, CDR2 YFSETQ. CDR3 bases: TGCGCCAGCAGCTTACCGGGACTAGATACCTACGAGCAGTACTTC. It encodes CASSLPGLDTYEQYF. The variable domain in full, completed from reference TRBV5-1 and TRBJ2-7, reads KAGVTQTPRYLIKTRGQQVTLSCSPISGHRSVSWYQQTPGQGLQFLFEYFSETQRNKGNFPGRFSGRQFSNSRSEMNVSTLELGDSALYLCASSLPGLDTYEQYFGPGTRLTVT.

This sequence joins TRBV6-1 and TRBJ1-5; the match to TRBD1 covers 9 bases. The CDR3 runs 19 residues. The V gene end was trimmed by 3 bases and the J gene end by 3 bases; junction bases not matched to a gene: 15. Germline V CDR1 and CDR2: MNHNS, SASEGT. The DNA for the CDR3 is TGTGCCAGCAGTGAGACGACCGGGACAGGGTTTGGACTCAATCAGCCCCAGCATTTT. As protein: CASSETTGTGFGLNQPQHF.

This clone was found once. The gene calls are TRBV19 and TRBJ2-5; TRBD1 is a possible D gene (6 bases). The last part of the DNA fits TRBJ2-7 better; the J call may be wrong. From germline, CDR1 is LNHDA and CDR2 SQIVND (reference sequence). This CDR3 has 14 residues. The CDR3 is CASSPPGHNYEQYF. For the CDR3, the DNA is TGTGCCAGTAGTCCACCGGGACACAACTACGAGCAGTACTTC.

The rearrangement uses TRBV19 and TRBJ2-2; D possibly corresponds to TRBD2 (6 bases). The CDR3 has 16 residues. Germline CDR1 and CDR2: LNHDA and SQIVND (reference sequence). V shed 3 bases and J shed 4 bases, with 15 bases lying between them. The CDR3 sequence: CASSMAAGRFTGELFF. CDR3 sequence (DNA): TGTGCCAGTAGTATGGCGGCGGGGAGATTCACCGGGGAGCTGTTTTTT. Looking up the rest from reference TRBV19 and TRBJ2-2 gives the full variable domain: DGGITQSPKYLFRKEGQNVTLSCEQNLNHDAMYWYRQDPGQGLRLIYYSQIVNDFQKGDIAEGYSVSREKKESFPLTVTSAQKNPTAFYLCASSMAAGRFTGELFFGEGSRLTVL.

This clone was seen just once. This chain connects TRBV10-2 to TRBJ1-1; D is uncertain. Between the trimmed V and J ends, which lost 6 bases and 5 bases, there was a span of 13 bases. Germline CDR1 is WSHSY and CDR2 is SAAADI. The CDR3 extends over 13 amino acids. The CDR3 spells CASRLDGGTEAFF. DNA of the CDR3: TGCGCCAGCAGACTCGACGGCGGGACTGAAGCTTTCTTT.

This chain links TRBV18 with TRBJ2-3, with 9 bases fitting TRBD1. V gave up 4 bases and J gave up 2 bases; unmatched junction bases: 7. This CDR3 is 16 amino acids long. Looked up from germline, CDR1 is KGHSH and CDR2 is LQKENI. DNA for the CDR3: TGTGCCAGCTCACAAAGGGACAGGGACCCCACAGATACGCAGTATTTT. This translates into CASSQRDRDPTDTQYF.

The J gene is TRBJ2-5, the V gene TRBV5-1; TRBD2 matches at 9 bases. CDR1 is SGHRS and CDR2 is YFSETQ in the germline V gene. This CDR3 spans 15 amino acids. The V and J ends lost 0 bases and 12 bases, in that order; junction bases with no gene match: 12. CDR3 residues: CASSLVGEAGGFKYF. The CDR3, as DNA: TGCGCCAGCAGCTTGGTCGGTGAAGCGGGAGGATTTAAGTACTTC. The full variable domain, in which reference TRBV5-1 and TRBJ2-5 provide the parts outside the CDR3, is KAGVTQTPRYLIKTRGQQVTLSCSPISGHRSVSWYQQTPGQGLQFLFEYFSETQRNKGNFPGRFSGRQFSNSRSEMNVSTLELGDSALYLCASSLVGEAGGFKYFGPGTRLLVL.